This T cell receptor beta chain was identified in a study of blood T cell repertoires in COVID-19. Study information: Samples of COVID-19 (acute and convalescent) were obtained from the United States, Italy and Spain. Sample material is recorded as cDNA or gDNA derived from T cells, B-cell-depleted T cells, or PBMCs.

V was pared by 3 bases and J by 8 bases, with 11 bases of the junction left unmatched. The CDR3 has 16 amino acids. The germline CDR1 and CDR2 sequences are LNHDA and SQIVND (reference sequence). In the source study's methods: Using reference gene primer amplification, nucleated cell counts were estimated. Measured with immunoSEQ multiplex PCR; TCRdb has only the in-frame clones, and not every one. Clone size and V and J calls were adopted from that table, with D and trimming inferred from the DNA. The sample includes about 100,000 clones, about 83% seen only once; the top ten take 10% to 15%. The source material was peripheral blood. This clonotype was sampled from a human donor in a cohort sampled during active COVID-19. This chain joins TRBV19 and TRBJ1-1, with TRBD1 matching over 11 bases. CDR3 nucleotide sequence: TGTGCCAGTAGTATGGCGGACAGGGGGCCCCAACGGGAAGCTTTCTTT. Residues: CASSMADRGPQREAFF.